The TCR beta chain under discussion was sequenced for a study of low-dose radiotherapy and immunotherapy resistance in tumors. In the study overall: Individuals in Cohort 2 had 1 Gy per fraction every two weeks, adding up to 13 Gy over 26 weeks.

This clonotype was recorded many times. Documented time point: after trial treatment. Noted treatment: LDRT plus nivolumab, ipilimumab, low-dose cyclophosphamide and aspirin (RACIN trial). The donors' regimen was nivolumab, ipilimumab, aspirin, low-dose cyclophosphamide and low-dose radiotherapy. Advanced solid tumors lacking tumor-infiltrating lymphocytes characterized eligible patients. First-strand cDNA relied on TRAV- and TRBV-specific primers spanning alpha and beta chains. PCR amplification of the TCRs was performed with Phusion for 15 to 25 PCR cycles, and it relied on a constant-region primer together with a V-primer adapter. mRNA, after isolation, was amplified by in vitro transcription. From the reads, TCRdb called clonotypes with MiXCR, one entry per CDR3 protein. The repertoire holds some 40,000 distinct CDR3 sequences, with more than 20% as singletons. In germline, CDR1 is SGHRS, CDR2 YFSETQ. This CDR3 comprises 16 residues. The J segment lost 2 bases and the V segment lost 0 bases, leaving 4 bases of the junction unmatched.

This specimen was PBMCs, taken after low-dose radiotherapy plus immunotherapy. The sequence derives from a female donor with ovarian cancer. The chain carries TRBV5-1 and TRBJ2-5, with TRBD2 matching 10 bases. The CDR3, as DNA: TGCGCCAGCAGCTTGGGGGCTAGCGGGAGACAAGAGACCCAGTACTTC. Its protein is CASSLGASGRQETQYF.